These T cell receptor beta chains were read from a single sample in a study of shared clonotypes between healthy human individuals. Libraries were prepared by immunoSEQ multiplex PCR; TCRdb keeps only in-frame clonotypes and omits some of them. The sample gives approximately 640,000 clones, 90% of which show up once; 34% is in the top ten. The sequencing sample was made of memory CD8+ T cells from PBMCs. Source of these receptors: a man younger than 30 in good health. Some clones in this sample may be carry-over from other donors' samples. The CDR3 runs from the conserved cysteine through the conserved F or W. Fields, in order: clone size, J gene, D gene, CDR3 length, V gene, CDR3 protein, CDR3 DNA. The D gene is left open where the match is weak. Clone sizes are given selectively: once, few, many, or a class where the clone is expanded.

size: once
J: TRBJ1-1
D: .
length: 15
V: TRBV10-3
CDR3: CAISGGRGRYTEAFF
DNA: TGTGCCATCAGTGGGGGGAGGGGACGGTACACTGAAGCTTTCTTT

size: .
J: TRBJ2-3
D: .
length: 12
V: TRBV14
CDR3: CASSQDPDTQYF
DNA: TGTGCCAGCAGCCAAGACCCAGATACGCAGTATTTT

size: .
J: TRBJ2-7
D: .
length: 15
V: TRBV7-6
CDR3: CASSLDWGGTYEQYF
DNA: TGTGCCAGCAGCTTAGATTGGGGCGGAACCTACGAGCAGTACTTC

size: .
J: TRBJ2-7
D: .
length: 14
V: TRBV9
CDR3: CASSEGINSYEQYF
DNA: TGTGCCAGCAGCGAGGGGATTAATTCCTACGAGCAGTACTTC

size: .
J: TRBJ1-1
D: .
length: 13
V: TRBV30
CDR3: CAWRTSSRTEAFF
DNA: TGTGCCTGGAGAACGTCGTCCAGGACTGAAGCTTTCTTT

size: .
J: TRBJ2-5
D: .
length: 16
V: TRBV6-6
CDR3: CASSEPKGKDIETQYF
DNA: TGTGCCAGCAGCGAGCCGAAAGGGAAAGACATAGAGACCCAGTACTTC

size: .
J: TRBJ2-7
D: TRBD1
length: 14
V: TRBV29-1
CDR3: CSVLGTGLSYEQYF
DNA: TGCAGCGTTCTAGGGACAGGCTTATCCTACGAGCAGTACTTC

size: few
J: TRBJ1-1
D: .
length: 14
V: TRBV4-1
CDR3: CASSYWDLNTEAFF
DNA: TGCGCCAGCAGCTACTGGGACCTGAACACTGAAGCTTTCTTT

size: .
J: TRBJ2-7
D: TRBD1
length: 15
V: TRBV13
CDR3: CASSSRGQGVYEQYF
DNA: TGTGCCAGCAGCTCACGCGGACAGGGGGTCTACGAGCAGTACTTC

size: .
J: TRBJ1-2
D: .
length: 14
V: TRBV15
CDR3: CATSRVGGIDGYTF
DNA: TGTGCCACCAGCAGAGTAGGAGGGATCGATGGCTACACCTTC

size: .
J: TRBJ2-1
D: .
length: 14
V: TRBV27
CDR3: CASSLWRGGDEQFF
DNA: TGTGCCAGCAGTTTGTGGCGCGGCGGCGATGAGCAGTTCTTC

size: .
J: TRBJ1-3
D: .
length: 16
V: TRBV19
CDR3: CASSPIGPFSGNTIYF
DNA: TGTGCCAGTAGTCCTATCGGACCGTTCTCTGGAAACACCATATATTTT

size: .
J: TRBJ2-4
D: .
length: 13
V: TRBV29-1
CDR3: CSVDGESRSIQYF
DNA: TGCAGCGTTGACGGTGAATCGAGGTCCATTCAGTACTTC

size: .
J: TRBJ2-3
D: TRBD2
length: 16
V: TRBV7-2
CDR3: CASSPWTSGNLDTQYF
DNA: TGTGCCAGCAGCCCCTGGACTAGCGGGAATCTAGATACGCAGTATTTT

size: .
J: TRBJ2-1
D: TRBD2
length: 16
V: TRBV19
CDR3: CASSIGASGDYNEQFF
DNA: TGTGCCAGTAGTATAGGGGCTAGCGGAGACTACAATGAGCAGTTCTTC

size: .
J: TRBJ2-7
D: .
length: 15
V: TRBV6-6
CDR3: CASSYFSGSSYEQYF
DNA: TGTGCCAGCAGTTACTTCTCCGGGAGCTCCTACGAGCAGTACTTC

size: .
J: TRBJ2-1
D: .
length: 15
V: TRBV11-2
CDR3: CASSLGAAPYNEQFF
DNA: TGTGCCAGCAGCTTAGGGGCTGCCCCCTACAATGAGCAGTTCTTC

size: .
J: TRBJ2-7
D: TRBD2
length: 13
V: TRBV14
CDR3: CATRTSGSYEQYF
DNA: TGTGCCACCCGGACTAGCGGTTCCTACGAGCAGTACTTC

size: .
J: TRBJ1-1
D: TRBD1
length: 13
V: TRBV7-9
CDR3: CASSQGVNTEAFF
DNA: TGTGCCAGCAGCCAGGGGGTGAACACTGAAGCTTTCTTT

size: .
J: TRBJ2-1
D: .
length: 13
V: TRBV18
CDR3: CASSPRRDNEQFF
DNA: TGTGCCAGCTCACCACGCCGAGACAATGAGCAGTTCTTC

size: .
J: TRBJ2-3
D: .
length: 15
V: TRBV9
CDR3: CASSSWGGSTDTQYF
DNA: TGTGCCAGCAGCTCGTGGGGCGGGAGCACAGATACGCAGTATTTT

size: .
J: TRBJ1-2
D: .
length: 13
V: TRBV27
CDR3: CASSYNQVYGYTF
DNA: TGTGCCAGCAGTTACAACCAAGTTTATGGCTACACCTTC

size: .
J: TRBJ2-7
D: .
length: 16
V: TRBV7-8
CDR3: CASSNGGRFTPYEQYF
DNA: TGTGCCAGCAGCAACGGGGGCCGATTTACACCCTACGAGCAGTACTTC

size: .
J: TRBJ1-1
D: .
length: 15
V: TRBV6-5
CDR3: CASTLARSQNTEAFF
DNA: TGTGCCAGCACCCTCGCGCGGTCACAAAACACTGAAGCTTTCTTT

size: .
J: TRBJ2-1
D: TRBD1
length: 17
V: TRBV7-2
CDR3: CASSRPKDRESYNEQFF
DNA: TGTGCCAGCAGCCGCCCTAAGGACAGGGAGTCCTACAATGAGCAGTTCTTC

size: .
J: TRBJ2-7
D: .
length: 17
V: TRBV4-3
CDR3: CASSQDSGHEGPYEQYF
DNA: TGCGCCAGCAGCCAAGATTCGGGACATGAGGGACCCTACGAGCAGTACTTC

size: .
J: TRBJ1-3
D: .
length: 15
V: TRBV28
CDR3: CASTWGISSGNTIYF
DNA: TGTGCCAGCACCTGGGGGATATCTTCTGGAAACACCATATATTTT

size: .
J: TRBJ2-7
D: .
length: 13
V: TRBV6-1
CDR3: CASSEYLGYEQYF
DNA: TGTGCCAGCAGTGAATATCTAGGATACGAGCAGTACTTC

size: .
J: TRBJ2-7
D: .
length: 13
V: TRBV12-5
CDR3: CASGSAKPYEQYF
DNA: TGTGCTAGTGGTTCGGCCAAACCCTACGAGCAGTACTTC

size: .
J: TRBJ2-3
D: TRBD2
length: 17
V: TRBV28
CDR3: CASSPRSGTSGLDTQYF
DNA: TGTGCCAGCAGCCCCCGCTCTGGGACTAGCGGCCTGGATACGCAGTATTTT

size: many
J: TRBJ1-1
D: .
length: 14
V: TRBV7-9
CDR3: CASTYSGRETEAFF
DNA: TGTGCCAGCACCTATTCGGGCAGGGAGACTGAAGCTTTCTTT

size: .
J: TRBJ2-7
D: TRBD2
length: 15
V: TRBV7-9
CDR3: CASSTTSGETYEQYF
DNA: TGTGCCAGCAGCACTACTAGCGGGGAGACCTACGAGCAGTACTTC

size: few
J: TRBJ1-2
D: .
length: 11
V: TRBV10-3
CDR3: CAISEVEEVHF
DNA: TGTGCCATCAGTGAAGTTGAGGAGGTACACTTC

size: .
J: TRBJ2-1
D: .
length: 18
V: TRBV5-1
CDR3: CASSFGRATAGRMNEQFF
DNA: TGCGCCAGCAGCTTTGGCAGGGCTACAGCCGGGAGAATGAACGAGCAGTTCTTC

size: .
J: TRBJ2-1
D: .
length: 12
V: TRBV9
CDR3: CASSAGYNEQFF
DNA: TGTGCCAGCAGCGCGGGGTACAATGAGCAGTTCTTC

size: once
J: TRBJ2-1
D: .
length: 12
V: TRBV27
CDR3: CASSHEYNEQFF
DNA: TGTGCCAGCAGTCACGAGTACAATGAGCAGTTCTTC

size: .
J: TRBJ2-6
D: .
length: 19
V: TRBV5-4
CDR3: CASSLGPPGRNSGANVLTF
DNA: TGTGCCAGCAGCTTAGGTCCCCCCGGACGGAACTCTGGAGCCAACGTCCTGACTTTC

size: .
J: TRBJ2-3
D: .
length: 16
V: TRBV7-8
CDR3: CASSRSLAQSTDTQYF
DNA: TGTGCCAGCAGCAGGTCCCTAGCGCAAAGCACAGATACGCAGTATTTT

size: .
J: TRBJ1-2
D: .
length: 15
V: TRBV10-3
CDR3: CAISEPPLLDRSYTF
DNA: TGTGCCATCAGTGAGCCTCCTCTATTAGACAGGAGCTACACCTTC

size: once
J: TRBJ2-5
D: TRBD2
length: 17
V: TRBV5-1
CDR3: CASSLTSGRWYQETQYF
DNA: TGCGCCAGCAGCTTGACCAGCGGGAGGTGGTACCAAGAGACCCAGTACTTC

size: .
J: TRBJ2-1
D: TRBD2
length: 15
V: TRBV7-3
CDR3: CASSFGLAGRGEQFF
DNA: TGTGCCAGCAGCTTTGGGCTAGCGGGACGGGGTGAGCAGTTCTTC

size: .
J: TRBJ2-7
D: .
length: 14
V: TRBV27
CDR3: CASSLAEYSYEQYF
DNA: TGTGCCAGCAGTTTAGCGGAATACTCCTACGAGCAGTACTTC

size: .
J: TRBJ2-2
D: TRBD1
length: 17
V: TRBV5-1
CDR3: CASSPTGGTGRTGELFF
DNA: TGCGCCAGCAGCCCCACAGGGGGGACAGGGCGAACCGGGGAGCTGTTTTTT

size: .
J: TRBJ2-7
D: .
length: 13
V: TRBV19
CDR3: CASGGRRAYEQYF
DNA: TGTGCCAGCGGGGGTCGGCGTGCCTACGAGCAGTACTTC

size: .
J: TRBJ1-5
D: .
length: 16
V: TRBV6-1
CDR3: CASSEWGGYSNQPQHF
DNA: TGTGCCAGCAGTGAATGGGGGGGGTACTCCAATCAGCCCCAGCATTTT

size: .
J: TRBJ2-7
D: .
length: 16
V: TRBV5-1
CDR3: CASSGDGAQGGYEQYF
DNA: TGCGCCAGCAGCGGTGACGGGGCCCAGGGAGGATACGAGCAGTACTTC

size: .
J: TRBJ1-4
D: .
length: 16
V: TRBV28
CDR3: CASSVLRARGSEKLFF
DNA: TGTGCCAGCAGTGTGTTAAGGGCCAGGGGTTCTGAAAAACTGTTTTTT

size: .
J: TRBJ2-7
D: .
length: 21
V: TRBV4-1
CDR3: CASSSRQVTPDGRSFSYEQYF
DNA: TGCGCCAGCAGCTCACGACAAGTAACCCCGGACGGCCGATCTTTCTCCTACGAGCAGTACTTC

size: .
J: TRBJ2-7
D: .
length: 15
V: TRBV6-1
CDR3: CASRGPMGDSYEQYF
DNA: TGTGCCAGCAGGGGGCCTATGGGGGACTCCTACGAGCAGTACTTC

size: .
J: TRBJ2-7
D: TRBD1
length: 15
V: TRBV5-1
CDR3: CASSVDRAAIYEQYF
DNA: TGCGCCAGCAGCGTGGACAGGGCGGCGATCTACGAGCAGTACTTC

size: .
J: TRBJ2-2
D: .
length: 12
V: TRBV9
CDR3: CASSFNTGELFF
DNA: TGTGCCAGCAGCTTCAACACCGGGGAGCTGTTTTTT

size: .
J: TRBJ2-7
D: .
length: 13
V: TRBV29-1
CDR3: CSVTRDGSYEQYF
DNA: TGCAGCGTTACCCGGGACGGATCCTACGAGCAGTACTTC

size: .
J: TRBJ2-1
D: .
length: 15
V: TRBV9
CDR3: CASSTPGGKYNEQFF
DNA: TGTGCCAGCAGCACCCCTGGGGGGAAGTACAATGAGCAGTTCTTC

size: .
J: TRBJ1-2
D: TRBD1
length: 15
V: TRBV27
CDR3: CASSTTGALSYGYTF
DNA: TGTGCCAGCAGTACTACAGGGGCCCTGTCCTATGGCTACACCTTC

size: .
J: TRBJ2-2
D: TRBD2
length: 16
V: TRBV27
CDR3: CASSLDGTSATGELFF
DNA: TGTGCCAGCAGTTTAGACGGGACTAGCGCCACCGGGGAGCTGTTTTTT

size: .
J: TRBJ2-7
D: .
length: 16
V: TRBV19
CDR3: CASSPWSGMTSYEQYF
DNA: TGTGCCAGTAGCCCCTGGTCGGGGATGACCTCCTACGAGCAGTACTTC

size: .
J: TRBJ1-1
D: .
length: 15
V: TRBV9
CDR3: CASSPVTKGGTEAFF
DNA: TGTGCCAGCAGCCCAGTAACCAAAGGGGGGACTGAAGCTTTCTTT

size: .
J: TRBJ2-2
D: TRBD2
length: 20
V: TRBV2
CDR3: CASSENLGTSGRNGAGELFF
DNA: TGTGCCAGCAGTGAGAATCTAGGGACTAGCGGGAGGAACGGGGCCGGGGAGCTGTTTTTT